These 30 T cell receptor beta chains came from one sample sequenced in a study of immune heterogeneity within non-small cell lung tumors. With 32 V and 13 J primers, multiplex PCR amplified the TCR beta CDR3. Using its own MiXCR run on the multiplex PCR reads, TCRdb lists one record per CDR3 protein. The sample carries tens of thousands of distinct CDR3 sequences, less than 35% recorded once. Samples each supplied around 600 ng of bulk tumor genomic DNA as template. The authors collected several far-apart biopsies from each primary tumor during surgery. These patients got curative surgery after being newly diagnosed with untreated non-small cell lung cancer. The specimen sequenced was lung tumor tissue. The receptor source for this set is a man in his forties with non-small cell lung cancer.

The table lists this clonotype with many counts. CDR3: CASSQIFYEQYF. CDR3 sequence (DNA): TGTGCCAGCAGCCAAATCTTCTACGAGCAGTACTTC. The chain uses TRBV3-1 and TRBJ2-7, with D unresolved. CDR1 is LGHDT and CDR2 is YNNKEL in the germline V gene (reference sequence). V lost 2 bases to trimming and J lost 3 bases, with 5 bases between them. CDR3 length: 12 amino acids.

The rearrangement joins TRBV12-3 or TRBV12-4 to TRBJ2-1; D gene unclear. This CDR3 has 11 residues. Trimming removed 5 bases from V and 5 bases from J, with 4 bases in between. The CDR3 loop reads CASSRNNEQFF. CDR3 bases: TGTGCCAGCAGTCGAAACAATGAGCAGTTCTTC.

By share, this clonotype counts as medium-sized. The chain employs TRBV5-1 and TRBJ2-1, with D possibly TRBD1 on 5 matching bases. The CDR3 contains 14 residues. The germline gives CDR1 SGHRS, CDR2 YFSETQ. The V end lost 0 bases, the J end lost 8 bases, and 12 bases lay between the germline ends. CDR3 protein: CASSLDAGMDEQFF. In DNA form, the CDR3 reads TGCGCCAGCAGCTTGGACGCAGGGATGGATGAGCAGTTCTTC.

This clonotype was recorded once. One base away lies a much larger clone, so this may be a sequencing read error. The chain uses TRBV19 and TRBJ2-3; D gene ambiguous. The germline V gene encodes CDR1 LNHDA and CDR2 SQIVND (reference sequence). Deletions cut 0 bases from V and 4 bases from J, with 17 bases between. This CDR3 has 17 amino acids. The CDR3 protein is CASSIDPCPRGADTQYF. The CDR3 DNA reads TGTGCCAGTAGTATAGATCCATGTCCGAGAGGAGCAGATACGCAGTATTTT.

The gene calls are TRBV6-1 and TRBJ1-1; a weak D match, TRBD1 (6 bases). The V end was cut by 3 bases, the J end by 3 bases, with 14 bases between. The CDR3 has 15 amino acids. Per the germline V gene, CDR1 is MNHNS and CDR2 is SASEGT. CDR3 in DNA: TGTGCCAGCAGTGAGCTCGGGGGCGCGGACACTGAAGCTTTCTTT. Translating it yields CASSELGGADTEAFF.

This chain connects TRBV5-5 to TRBJ2-5; TRBD2 aligns across 14 bases. The germline CDR1 and CDR2 sequences are SGHKS and YYEKEE (reference sequence). The CDR3 totals 16 residues. Trimming removed 0 bases from V and 4 bases from J; junction bases left unmatched: 2. The CDR3 protein is CASSLGLAGGRETQYF. The CDR3 coding sequence is TGTGCCAGCAGCTTGGGACTAGCGGGAGGGCGAGAGACCCAGTACTTC.

This chain joins TRBV3-1 and TRBJ1-1, with D uncertain. This CDR3 has 11 residues. Germline lookup yields CDR1 LGHDT and CDR2 YNNKEL (reference sequence). V lost 6 bases to trimming and J lost 6 bases, with 8 bases between them. The CDR3 protein is CASRHGAEAFF. The CDR3 coding sequence is TGTGCCAGCAGGCATGGGGCTGAAGCTTTCTTT.

By share, this clonotype counts as medium-sized (0.01 to 0.1%). The chain carries TRBV6-1 and TRBJ2-1; D is uncertain. In germline, CDR1 is MNHNS, CDR2 SASEGT. V was clipped by 4 bases and J by 7 bases, with 8 bases between them. This CDR3 has 12 amino acids. The CDR3 region is CASSVRRNEQFF. The CDR3 DNA is TGTGCCAGCAGTGTCAGAAGGAATGAGCAGTTCTTC.

This clonotype showed up many times. The genes are TRBV20-1 and TRBJ2-2; D gene uncertain. Germline CDR1 is DFQATT and CDR2 is SNEGSKA (reference sequence). The CDR3 sequence is 16 residues long. V was shortened by 2 bases and J by 1 base, with 14 bases between the two germline ends. The CDR3 loop reads CSARKTGQENTGELFF. In nucleotides, the CDR3 is TGCAGTGCTAGAAAAACCGGGCAGGAGAACACCGGGGAGCTGTTTTTT.

This clonotype was recorded a few times. The chain links TRBV20-1 to TRBJ2-7; 13 bases are a match to TRBD2. V was clipped by 5 bases and J by 2 bases; unmatched bases: 3. The CDR3 totals 14 residues. Germline values: CDR1 DFQATT, CDR2 SNEGSKA (reference sequence). CDR3 region: CSAGGTSGTYEQYF. Here the CDR3 DNA reads TGCAGTGCTGGGGGGACTAGCGGGACCTACGAGCAGTACTTC.

This clonotype has more than one count but fewer than ten. The chain combines TRBV7-2 with TRBJ2-7; D is unclear. V shed 1 base and J shed 7 bases, with 11 bases lying between them. Germline-derived CDR1 and CDR2 are SGHTA and FQGNSA. The CDR3 has 13 amino acids. CDR3: CASSLDSGWEQYF. CDR3 DNA sequence: TGTGCCAGCAGCTTAGACTCTGGGTGGGAGCAGTACTTC.

This clonotype appeared many times. V gene TRBV11-2 combines with J gene TRBJ2-7; D may match TRBD1 or TRBD2 (5 bases each). Trimming stripped 4 bases from V and 5 bases from J, with 18 bases between. CDR3 size: 15 residues. The germline V gene has CDR1 SGHAT and CDR2 FQNNGV. CDR3 in DNA: TGTGCCAGCAGCTCGGGACCGACGCCGCGGAACGAGCAGTACTTC. Translating gives CASSSGPTPRNEQYF.

There are many counts of this clonotype. V usage is TRBV27 and J usage is TRBJ2-7; 8 bases align to TRBD1. Germline V gene lookup returns CDR1 MNHEY and CDR2 SMNVEV (reference sequence). The CDR3 sequence is 13 residues long. With 2 bases clipped from V and 5 bases from J, the junction kept 2 bases outside the gene matches. The CDR3 reads CASSLGQGDEQYF. The DNA of the CDR3 is TGTGCCAGCAGTTTAGGACAGGGAGACGAGCAGTACTTC.

This clonotype was found many times. V gene TRBV6-2 or TRBV6-3 combines with J gene TRBJ1-2; D unresolved. V shed 4 bases and J shed 8 bases, with 14 bases lying between them. CDR3 length: 13 amino acids. Germline V gene data show CDR1 as MNHEY and CDR2 as SVGEGT. The CDR3 DNA is TGTGCCAGCAGTTTCTGGATGACTGGCGGCTACACCTTC. Translating gives CASSFWMTGGYTF.

This clonotype is medium-sized by share. The chain combines TRBV2 with TRBJ2-7; D remains unclear. The CDR3 contains 11 residues. In germline, CDR1 is SNHLY, CDR2 FYNNEI. V was shortened by 4 bases and J by 2 bases, with 3 bases between the two germline ends. CDR3 DNA: TGTGCCAGCAGTGGAGCCTACGAGCAGTACTTC. Translation: CASSGAYEQYF.

J is TRBJ2-2 and V is TRBV19; weak D call: TRBD1 (6 bases). The CDR3 contains 17 residues. With 5 bases removed from V and 0 bases from J, the gap between germline ends came to 16 bases. CDR1 and CDR2 (germline): LNHDA, SQIVND (reference sequence). The CDR3 DNA sequence: TGTGCCAGTAGTCAGGGGCGCCGGGTCGCGAACACCGGGGAGCTGTTTTTT. Encoded protein: CASSQGRRVANTGELFF.

The V gene is TRBV12-3 or TRBV12-4, the J gene TRBJ2-3; tentatively, D is TRBD2 (6 bases). CDR3 length: 13 residues. Trimming pared 8 bases from V and 6 bases from J, leaving 15 bases between. This CDR3 is CASLPGDGDTQYF. For the CDR3, the DNA is TGTGCCAGCCTCCCGGGGGACGGGGATACGCAGTATTTT.

This rearrangement joins TRBV5-5 to TRBJ1-5; D remains unclear. This CDR3 spans 17 amino acids. V was shortened by 4 bases and J by 0 bases, with 17 bases between the two germline ends. Germline lookup yields CDR1 SGHKS and CDR2 YYEKEE (reference sequence). The CDR3 DNA reads as TGTGCCAGCAGCCCCCTGGACCCCAGTTATAGCAATCAGCCCCAGCATTTT. Translation gives CASSPLDPSYSNQPQHF.

The chain recombines TRBV14 with TRBJ1-1; D is possibly TRBD1 (6 bases). Germline V gene data show CDR1 as SGHDN and CDR2 as FVKESK. The CDR3 is 14 residues long. The V end lost 2 bases, the J end lost 6 bases, and 13 bases lay between the germline ends. The CDR3 DNA follows: TGTGCCAGCAGCCAAAAACAGGGTTACCCTGAAGCTTTCTTT. This codes for CASSQKQGYPEAFF.

Remarks on this clonotype: This may stem from a read error, because a much larger clone lies one nucleotide away. The gene calls are TRBV7-9 and TRBJ1-5; unclear D gene. Germline V gene data show CDR1 as SEHNR and CDR2 as FQNEAQ (reference sequence). The CDR3 is made up of 15 amino acids. The CDR3 DNA is TGTGGCAGCAGCCGTGGTGGGCTCAGCAATCAGCCCCAGCATTTT. It yields the protein CGSSRGGLSNQPQHF.

Judged by abundance, this clonotype is medium-sized. The V call is TRBV6-2 or TRBV6-3, the J call TRBJ1-1; D might be TRBD1 (5 bases). The CDR3 sequence is 14 residues long. CDR1 and CDR2 (germline): MNHEY, SVGEGT. V dropped 5 bases and J dropped 5 bases, with 15 bases sitting between them. CDR3 residues: CASSGETERTEAFF. In DNA form, the CDR3 reads TGTGCCAGCAGTGGCGAGACAGAGAGGACTGAAGCTTTCTTT.

This chain connects TRBV7-2 to TRBJ2-4; 11 bases match TRBD2. The junction had 12 bases not matched to a gene; V was cut back by 5 bases and J by 9 bases. Germline CDR1 reads SGHTA; CDR2 reads FQGNSA. This CDR3 is 16 amino acids long. The CDR3 nucleotides read TGTGCCAGCAGCCCCGGACTAGCGGGCCCTCGGAGCATTCAGTACTTC. Encoded protein: CASSPGLAGPRSIQYF.

The CDR3, as DNA: TGTGCCAGCTCACCAGCGGGAGCACGCGGGGAGCTGTTTTTT. The encoded protein is CASSPAGARGELFF. This chain links TRBV18 with TRBJ2-2; 7 nucleotides match TRBD2. The CDR3 has 14 residues. Per the germline V gene, CDR1 is KGHSH and CDR2 is LQKENI. With V trimmed by 2 bases and J by 7 bases, 4 bases remained unmatched.

As to this clonotype: One end of the junction does not line up with germline, which may come from a read error. This chain connects TRBV7-2 to TRBJ2-1, with TRBD2 identical over 12 bases. Germline-derived CDR1 and CDR2 are SGHTA and FQGNSA. This CDR3 spans 16 amino acids. CDR3 sequence (DNA): TGTGCCAGCAGGCAGACTAGCGGGAGCGGCTACAATGAGCAGCTCTTC. Translation gives CASRQTSGSGYNEQLF.

This clonotype showed up many times. The gene calls are TRBV19 and TRBJ1-5, with D perhaps matching TRBD1 (6 bases). CDR3 length: 14 amino acids. Per the germline V gene, CDR1 is LNHDA and CDR2 is SQIVND (reference sequence). The V end lost 6 bases, the J end lost 7 bases, and 16 bases lay between the germline ends. The CDR3 is CASSRNRVGQPQHF. CDR3 DNA: TGTGCCAGTAGCCGGAACAGGGTCGGCCAGCCCCAGCATTTT.

This chain connects TRBV10-3 to TRBJ2-3, with D possibly being TRBD2 (6 bases). With 7 bases removed from V and 3 bases from J, the gap between germline ends came to 14 bases. The CDR3 sequence is 14 residues long. Germline V gene lookup returns CDR1 ENHRY and CDR2 SYGVKD. CDR3: CAIKNGRSTDTQYF. CDR3 nucleotide sequence: TGTGCCATCAAGAACGGGAGAAGTACAGATACGCAGTATTTT.

CDR3 region: CASSPNRGGSSYNEQFF. The DNA of the CDR3 is TGTGCCAGCAGCCCGAACAGGGGGGGAAGCTCCTACAATGAGCAGTTCTTC. The V and J genes are TRBV9 and TRBJ2-1; a possible D gene is TRBD1 (8 bases). CDR1 SGDLS and CDR2 YYNGEE come from the germline V gene. The CDR3 covers 17 residues. Between the trimmed V and J ends, which lost 4 bases and 0 bases, there was a span of 17 bases.

Comment on this clonotype: An end of the junction does not agree with germline; a read error may underlie this. V gene TRBV7-9 combines with J gene TRBJ1-1; no definite D call. CDR3 length: 13 amino acids. Germline CDR1 SEHNR, CDR2 FQNEAQ (reference sequence). The CDR3 sequence: CASSLAGNNEAFF. CDR3 nucleotide sequence: TGTGCCAGCAGCTTAGCGGGGAACAATGAAGCTTTCTTT. The entire variable domain, with the rest obtained from reference TRBV7-9 and TRBJ1-1, is as follows: DTGVSQNPRHKITKRGQNVTFRCDPISEHNRLYWYRQTLGQGPEFLTYFQNEAQLEKSRLLSDRFSAERPKGSFSTLEIQRTEQGDSAMYLCASSLAGNNEAFFGQGTRLTVV.

A note on this clonotype: Since a much larger clone is just one base distant, this may be a read error. The CDR3 sequence: CASSLTFSGKNEQFF. CDR3 DNA sequence: TGTGCCAGCAGTTTAACGTTCAGCGGGAAGAATGAGCAGTTCTTC. The V call is TRBV12-3 or TRBV12-4, the J call TRBJ2-1, with 7 nucleotides matching TRBD2. The V and J ends lost 2 bases and 7 bases, in that order; junction bases with no gene match: 8. This CDR3 has 15 amino acids.

This clonotype was detected only a few times. V gene TRBV6-2 or TRBV6-3 combines with J gene TRBJ2-1, with 9 positions matching TRBD1. The CDR3 has 15 amino acids. Germline V gene data show CDR1 as MNHEY and CDR2 as SVGEGT. The ends lost 2 bases at V and 6 bases at J; junction bases unmatched: 5. CDR3 coding DNA: TGTGCCAGCAGTTACCAGGGGACAGGGTTCAATGAGCAGTTCTTC. It encodes CASSYQGTGFNEQFF.